The 5 T cell receptor beta chains presented below share a single source sample, sequenced in a study of cytomegalovirus exposure and HLA in healthy donors. The PCR made use of 60 Vbeta and 13 Jbeta primers. Sequenced by immunoSEQ multiplex PCR; TCRdb stores in-frame clones only, minus some. The sample lists 200,000 or so clones, roughly 83% occurring once. Sample: PBMCs. These receptors all come from a girl under 18 in good health and CMV-seronegative.

This clone was counted between two and nine times. V usage is TRBV5-6 and J usage is TRBJ2-7, with 12 bases matching TRBD2. Germline CDR1 is SGHDT and CDR2 is YYEEEE. This CDR3 is 15 amino acids long. The V and J ends lost 2 bases and 1 base, in that order; junction bases with no gene match: 1. The DNA for the CDR3 is TGTGCCAGCAGCTTAGGGACTAGCGGGTCCTACGAGCAGTACTTC. It translates to CASSLGTSGSYEQYF.

The chain carries TRBV2 and TRBJ2-7; 7 nucleotides match TRBD1. Germline lookup yields CDR1 SNHLY and CDR2 FYNNEI. V shed 6 bases, J shed 8 bases, and the junction held 13 bases outside the gene matches. CDR3 length: 14 amino acids. CDR3 bases: TGTGCCAGCAGAAGGATCTTAGGACAGGAACAGCAGTACTTC. Encoded protein: CASRRILGQEQQYF.

V is TRBV6-1 and J is TRBJ2-7, with 8 bases aligning to TRBD1. The CDR3 is made up of 14 amino acids. The V gene's germline CDR1 is MNHNS and CDR2 SASEGT. V was clipped by 6 bases and J by 7 bases; unmatched bases: 11. The CDR3 region has the DNA TGTGCCAGCAGCCAGGGGGCTCATTCGGGGGAGCAGTACTTC. Amino acids: CASSQGAHSGEQYF.

In its sample, this clone was seen once. This chain links TRBV13 with TRBJ2-4; no clear D. The CDR3 length is 13 residues. V lost 2 bases and J lost 5, with 7 bases in between. Germline V CDR1 and CDR2: PRHDT, FYEKMQ (reference sequence). The CDR3: CASSLFRENIQYF. In DNA, the CDR3 is TGTGCCAGCAGCTTATTTCGGGAAAACATTCAGTACTTC.

The V call is TRBV27, the J call TRBJ2-1; TRBD2 aligns across 12 bases. The V and J ends lost 6 bases and 9 bases, in that order; junction bases with no gene match: 9. Germline CDR1 MNHEY, CDR2 SMNVEV (reference sequence). The CDR3 runs 15 residues. The DNA for the CDR3 is TGTGCCAGCAGGACACTAGCGGGAGGAAGGGGTGAGCAGTTCTTC. It yields the protein CASRTLAGGRGEQFF.